The clone carrying this TCR beta chain has only a few counts. CDR1 and CDR2 from the germline V gene are SGHTA and FQGNSA. J lost 8 bases, V lost 1 base, and 9 bases had no gene match. The CDR3 has 16 amino acids. The data are from a study of identical twins. TCRdb redid the calling of the 5' RACE reads with MiXCR, one entry per CDR3 protein. The sample holds roughly 720,000 distinct CDR3 sequences; 15% to 20% are singletons and the top ten take 13%. In addition, the sample was reused for a study of T cells expressing NK-cell markers. Per that study: Restricting sorting to alpha-beta TCR T cells was achieved in several experiments by an anti-gamma-delta TCR antibody.

V and J are TRBV7-2 and TRBJ2-1; TRBD2 matches 9 bases. The sequence came from a woman aged 18-29 years in good health. The sample was PBMCs. The CDR3 reads CASSLEGTSKIHEQFF. The DNA of the CDR3 is TGTGCCAGCAGCTTAGAGGGGACTAGCAAGATCCATGAGCAGTTCTTC.